This TCR beta chain was sequenced in a study of cytomegalovirus exposure and HLA in healthy donors. Study-level findings and limits: Across donors, presence/absence analyses took sequencing depth to be roughly uniform.

With regard to this clone: The antigen is unknown.

Primers for the PCR totalled 60 Vbeta and 13 Jbeta. As handled by the study authors: Per a later analysis, the number of unique TCR beta chains was some 80 million, of which 9 million to 14 million were shared. Data came from immunoSEQ multiplex PCR; TCRdb stores just in-frame clones and leaves some out. That table supplies the V and J calls and clone size; D and trimming were determined from the DNA. The listing contains 80,000 to 100,000 clones. This CDR3 contains 14 residues. Germline CDR1 reads MNHNS; CDR2 reads SASEGT. With 4 bases removed from V and 0 bases from J, the gap between germline ends came to 7 bases.

Sequenced sample: PBMCs. The chain employs TRBV6-1 and TRBJ1-5; D is unclear. This receptor was obtained from a man in his fifties or sixties in good health and CMV-seronegative. CDR3 sequence reads: CASSGSYSNQPQHF. The CDR3 region has the DNA TGTGCCAGCAGTGGCAGTTATAGCAATCAGCCCCAGCATTTT.